The 11 T cell receptor beta chains below all came from one sample that was sequenced in a study of blood T cell repertoires in COVID-19. Produced via immunoSEQ multiplex PCR; TCRdb's table is partial and in-frame only. The repertoire holds approximately 80,000 clones, with about 90% as singletons. Sequencing input: peripheral blood. Receptors originate from a woman between 45 and 65 years old in a cohort sampled during active COVID-19.

The J gene is TRBJ2-7, the V gene TRBV2; 7 nucleotides line up with TRBD1. Losses at the gene ends were 6 bases for V and 3 bases for J; bases not matched to a gene: 5. This CDR3 contains 13 residues. Germline V CDR1 and CDR2: SNHLY, FYNNEI. CDR3 loop: CASRDRTYYEQYF. CDR3 bases: TGTGCCAGCAGGGACAGGACTTACTACGAGCAGTACTTC.

The V gene is TRBV6-1, the J gene TRBJ2-6; 8 bases align to TRBD1. The CDR3 loop spans 16 amino acids. The germline V gene encodes CDR1 MNHNS and CDR2 SASEGT. V trimming: 2 bases; J trimming: 3 bases; junction bases outside the gene matches: 3. This CDR3 reads CASSEQGAVGANVLTF. For the CDR3, the DNA is TGTGCCAGCAGTGAACAGGGGGCTGTTGGGGCCAACGTCCTGACTTTC.

The V and J genes are TRBV18 and TRBJ1-1; no definite D call. There are 13 residues in the CDR3. Trimming shortened V by 3 bases and J by 0 bases, and 5 bases separated the two germline ends. Germline CDR1 reads KGHSH; CDR2 reads LQKENI. As DNA, the CDR3 is TGTGCCAGCTCACCCACAGTGAACACTGAAGCTTTCTTT. Translating gives CASSPTVNTEAFF.

The rearrangement joins TRBV19 to TRBJ1-2, with 11 positions matching TRBD1. The CDR3 contains 14 residues. The germline V gene has CDR1 LNHDA and CDR2 SQIVND (reference sequence). V lost 10 bases to trimming and J lost 2 bases; unmatched junction nucleotides: 6. For the CDR3, the DNA is TGTGCCACCCTGGACAGGGGGCGAAACTATGGCTACACCTTC. It yields the protein CATLDRGRNYGYTF.

The chain combines TRBV6-6 with TRBJ2-1; D ambiguous. Looked up from germline, CDR1 is MNHNY and CDR2 is SVGAGI (reference sequence). This CDR3 region has 13 residues. The V end was cut by 8 bases, the J end by 7 bases, with 15 bases between. The CDR3, as DNA: TGTGCCAGCGCCGACTCGTCTGGGAATGAGCAGTTCTTC. It specifies CASADSSGNEQFF.

The CDR3 loop reads CASSLMSGGSGRDYNEQFF. The CDR3 nucleotides read TGTGCCAGCAGTTTGATGTCAGGGGGGAGCGGGAGGGATTACAATGAGCAGTTCTTC. The chain links TRBV27 to TRBJ2-1, with 10 nucleotides matching TRBD2. The CDR3 is made up of 19 amino acids. The germline V gene encodes CDR1 MNHEY and CDR2 SMNVEV (reference sequence). With V trimmed by 3 bases and J by 4 bases, 15 bases remained unmatched.

The chain has TRBV27 and TRBJ2-2, with TRBD1 matching 7 bases. V lost 10 bases to trimming and J lost 0 bases; unmatched junction nucleotides: 8. Germline CDR1 reads MNHEY; CDR2 reads SMNVEV (reference sequence). The CDR3 is 15 amino acids. CDR3 region: CATKLGTANTGELFF. The CDR3 DNA sequence: TGTGCCACGAAACTGGGGACAGCGAACACCGGGGAGCTGTTTTTT.

The chain combines TRBV3-1 (or the pseudogene TRBV3-2) with TRBJ2-3; a weak D match, TRBD2 (7 bases). V was pared by 7 bases and J by 0 bases, with 14 bases between. CDR3 length: 15 amino acids. From germline, CDR1 is LGHDT and CDR2 YNNKEL (reference sequence). The CDR3 reads CASTSRGPSTDTQYF. The CDR3 region has the DNA TGTGCCAGCACCTCGCGGGGGCCGAGCACAGATACGCAGTATTTT.

The chain employs TRBV11-3 and TRBJ2-3; D is possibly TRBD1 (5 bases). The V end was cut by 1 base, the J end by 2 bases, with 13 bases between. Germline V gene sequence: CDR1 SGHNT, CDR2 YENEEA. The CDR3 sequence is 16 residues long. In DNA, the CDR3 is TGTGCCAGCAGCTTAGGACAGTCGACTTACACAGATACGCAGTATTTT. It specifies CASSLGQSTYTDTQYF.

The rearrangement joins TRBV5-1 to TRBJ2-7; 9 bases fit TRBD1. Per the germline V gene, CDR1 is SGHRS and CDR2 is YFSETQ. The V segment lost 4 bases and the J segment 4 bases; nucleotides outside the gene matches: 3. The CDR3 sequence is 13 residues long. The CDR3 DNA follows: TGCGCCAGCAGCGGACAGGGGCAGTACGAGCAGTACTTC. Amino acids: CASSGQGQYEQYF.

J is TRBJ2-7 and V is TRBV5-1; TRBD1 matches 7 bases. Germline loops: CDR1 SGHRS, CDR2 YFSETQ. The CDR3 extends over 13 amino acids. V was clipped by 4 bases and J by 5 bases; unmatched bases: 6. The CDR3 region has the DNA TGCGCCAGCAGCGTGACAGGGTTCCACGAGCAGTACTTC. Translating it yields CASSVTGFHEQYF.